A few counts support the clone carrying this T cell receptor beta chain. Clinicians made diagnoses from clinical symptoms, serum thyroxine, TRAb, thyroid ultrasound and orbital computed tomography. Germline V gives CDR1 LNHDA, CDR2 SQIVND (reference sequence). J lost 2 bases, V lost 4 bases, and 14 bases had no gene match. The CDR3 is 19 amino acids. The data derive from a study of Graves' ophthalmopathy and Graves' hyperthyroidism. Beta-chain TCR CDR3 regions were amplified from RNA transcripts. Amplification began with first-round RT-PCR using HTBI primers, then second-round multiplex PCR was performed. Using its own MiXCR run on the multiplex PCR reads, TCRdb lists one record per CDR3 protein. The sample has over a million distinct CDR3 sequences, about two fifths seen once.

The sequence was collected from an adult man with Graves' hyperthyroidism. Sequences were obtained from peripheral blood or thyroid tissue (not recorded which). The chain combines TRBV19 with TRBJ2-2; the match to TRBD2 covers 9 bases. CDR3 DNA: TGTGCCAGTAGTAGACCGCTAATCGCGGGAGGGCCTAACACCGGGGAGCTGTTTTTT. Translated: CASSRPLIAGGPNTGELFF.